A single TCR beta chain is shown here with its context. What it recognizes is unknown. One end of the junction does not line up with germline, which may come from a read error. The CDR3 is 13 amino acids. The germline V gene has CDR1 SEHNR and CDR2 FQNEAQ (reference sequence). The assay was immunoSEQ multiplex PCR, and TCRdb's table has in-frame clones only and misses some. The table lists 30,000 to 35,000 clones, roughly 84% of them singletons, with around 12% in the top ten. This sample is part of a study of OX40 agonist ivuxolimab in advanced cancers. About the research overall: Among those enrolled, mean age was around 55 years (range roughly 23 to 79) and less than 90% were male. Findings and limits, study-wide: Clonal expansion by week 6 occurred in CD4+ and CD8+ blood T cells (at 0.1 to 3.0 mg/kg).

The sample was CD4+ or CD8+ T cells sorted from blood, taken in a trial of the OX40 agonist ivuxolimab. The V and J genes are TRBV7-9 and TRBJ2-1; maybe TRBD2 (5 bases). The clonotype was recovered from an adult with an advanced solid tumor such as melanoma, head and neck, liver or kidney cancer. CDR3 coding DNA: TGTGCCAGCAGCTTAGAACCCCCGCGGGCCCTAATCTTC. This codes for CASSLEPPRALIF.